The 6 T cell receptor beta chains below come from one sample, sequenced in a study of shared clonotypes between healthy human individuals. TCRdb keeps only in-frame clones here, not all; method: immunoSEQ multiplex PCR. Seen here are about 2.2 million clones, roughly 91% observed once, and the top ten hold 1.5% to 2%. CD45RO-negative, CCR7-positively selected cells formed the naive CD8 fraction, excluding terminally differentiated effector memory CD45RA+ cells. The sequencing sample was made of naive CD8+ T cells from PBMCs. Receptors were obtained from a man aged 18 to 30 in good health. Some clones in this sample may be carry-over from other donors' samples.

The chain is built from TRBV18 and TRBJ2-3; D may be TRBD2 (6 bases). Germline CDR1 KGHSH, CDR2 LQKENI. V lost 2 bases and J 2 bases, leaving 11 bases between the germline ends. The CDR3 is 15 residues long. DNA for the CDR3: TGTGCCAGCTCACCAGAGGGAGGAGTCACAGATACGCAGTATTTT. Translation gives CASSPEGGVTDTQYF.

V usage is TRBV29-1 and J usage is TRBJ2-1; D might be TRBD1 (6 bases). This CDR3 contains 13 residues. The germline CDR1 and CDR2 sequences are SQVTM and ANQGSEA. V was trimmed by 7 bases and J by 4 bases, leaving 14 bases between them. The CDR3 is CSDSTGLYNEQFF. DNA for the CDR3: TGCAGCGATTCCACAGGGTTGTACAATGAGCAGTTCTTC.

The genes are TRBV9 and TRBJ2-7; possible D gene TRBD1, 6 bases. The V gene's germline CDR1 is SGDLS and CDR2 YYNGEE. The CDR3 loop spans 15 amino acids. The germline V and J ends were trimmed by 3 bases and 5 bases, with 18 bases remaining between them. The CDR3 nucleotides read TGTGCCAGCAGCGATGGAAAACAGGGTACCCACGAGCAGTACTTC. This sequence encodes CASSDGKQGTHEQYF.

With regard to this clone: Other nucleotide sequences from this sample produce the same CDR3. The chain employs TRBV20-1 and TRBJ2-1; D unclear. Germline V lookup: CDR1 DFQATT, CDR2 SNEGSKA (reference sequence). This CDR3 region has 11 residues. V dropped 0 bases and J dropped 7 bases, with 4 bases sitting between them. The CDR3 loop is CSARDLNEQFF. DNA of the CDR3: TGCAGTGCTAGAGATCTTAATGAGCAGTTCTTC.

This clone was seen just once. V is TRBV10-3 and J is TRBJ1-5; TRBD1 aligns across 9 bases. Trimming cost V 6 bases and J 0 bases; bases outside gene matches: 3. CDR1 and CDR2 (germline): ENHRY, SYGVKD. The CDR3 extends over 15 amino acids. CDR3 sequence (DNA): TGTGCCATCAGACAGGGGGCGGATAGCAATCAGCCCCAGCATTTT. Translating gives CAIRQGADSNQPQHF.

About this clone itself: Within the sample, other DNA sequences also encode this same CDR3. This sequence joins TRBV11-2 and TRBJ2-7; TRBD1 aligns across 8 bases. This CDR3 has 14 residues. The germline V gene has CDR1 SGHAT and CDR2 FQNNGV. Trimming at V came to 5 bases and at J to 1 base, leaving 4 bases not matched to a gene. In DNA, the CDR3 is TGTGCCAGCAGCCCCCGGACAGGGTCCTACGAGCAGTACTTC. The encoded protein is CASSPRTGSYEQYF.